This T cell receptor beta chain comes out of a study of vaccination and CD4 T cells after COVID-19. For the study at large: In culture, cells were exposed to overlapping spike peptides from SARS-CoV-2, HCoV-NL63, HCoV-OC43 and HCoV-229E.

The treatment: roughly nine-day PBMC culture with coronavirus spike peptide pools or control peptides (ViraFEST assay). Cultured CD4+ T cell DNA underwent sequencing with the Oncomine TCR Beta short-read assay. TCRdb fed the PCR reads into MiXCR, producing one record per CDR3 protein. This sample has under 15,000 distinct CDR3 sequences, with around half found just once. In its sample, this clonotype was seen a few times. As yet, its antigen is unknown. The germline V gene has CDR1 SEHNR and CDR2 FQNEAQ (reference sequence). V was shortened by 4 bases and J by 1 base, with 13 bases between the two germline ends. This CDR3 contains 15 residues.

Source material: CD4+ T cells from blood, cultured in vitro. The J gene is TRBJ1-1, the V gene TRBV7-9; D possibly corresponds to TRBD1 (6 bases). The sequence derives from a human donor who had recovered from COVID-19. The CDR3 DNA sequence: TGTGCCAGCAGCTCCCAAGGACAGAAGAACACTGAAGCTTTCTTT. This gives the protein CASSSQGQKNTEAFF.